The sequence of this T cell receptor beta chain was determined in a study of beta chain features in type 1 diabetes (dated by TCRdb to 2016 to 2018). For the study in its entirety: Mean age, gender distribution, total cell number and subset yield were not different between patients and healthy donors. A total of 85 million to 110 million sorted cells were examined across all samples, and RNA yield correlated strongly with the number of cells per subset. In the study, TCRB repertoires of sorted circulating CD4+ T cell subsets from recently diagnosed type 1 diabetes patients were compared with those of matched healthy donors. Regulatory and stem cell-like memory subsets were obtained from only 8 patients and about eight healthy donors, while naive and central memory subsets were obtained from all 30 or so donors.

A single peripheral blood draw of about 116 mL on average was collected from each donor into heparinised tubes. A BD FACSAria II was used to sort naive, central memory, regulatory and stem cell-like memory CD4+ T cells with a panel that included CD45RO, CCR7, CD25, CD127, CD95 and CD27. Purity was above 95% for every sorted population. PBMCs were isolated right away by Lymphoprep density gradient centrifugation and were stained directly, without culture. So that batch effects would be minimized, each experiment stained and sorted samples in pairs, pairing one healthy donor with one patient. Results the study describes overall, beyond this receptor: In all four CD4+ subsets, TCRB CDR3 length was moderately but significantly shorter in type 1 diabetes patients. Because the HLA sub-analyses included only small numbers of individuals, any influence of HLA type on TCRB rearrangement was left unresolved. Naive, central memory and regulatory TCRB repertoires appeared more similar among patients than among healthy donors. At VDJ recombination sites, type 1 diabetes patients had fewer insertions and more deleted nucleotides, which implies abnormalities in thymic rearrangement. Because cDNA was sequenced instead of genomic DNA, highly expressing activated cells could be over-represented, though the groups showed no difference in activation or CD3 levels. Shorter templates might have been favored by PCR, but patient and control samples were amplified and corrected together, so both groups would have been affected equally by any skew.

The entire isolated RNA was reverse transcribed using the High Capacity cDNA Reverse Transcription Kit, and thus expressed TCRB transcripts were sequenced. Deep immunoSEQ sequencing was performed on naive, central memory and regulatory T cell samples, with an average of roughly 3.3 million total reads per sample. After sorted cells were lysed in RLT buffer, RNA was extracted with DNase-treated RNeasy Micro or Mini kits, with the choice depending on cell number. To prevent cross-contamination, every cell subset was processed on its own, while patient and healthy donor samples were processed together. The immunoSEQ multiplex PCR was used to amplify TCRB sequences from cDNA, generating 87-bp fragments that spanned the CDR3 region. Sequencing of the amplicons was performed on the Illumina HiSeq platform. The published analysis was carried out like this. PCR bias was corrected computationally using synthetic template baselines, and reads within Hamming distance 2 were collapsed, with unmergeable singletons discarded. Reads were aligned against IMGT so that V, D and J genes, CDR3 length and insertions or deletions at six rearrangement sites could be assigned. Within each subset, clonotype counts were normalized to sorted cell number, and only after that were true diversity and Gini coefficients computed with the tcR R package. The overlap coefficient, calculated on TCRB nucleotide sequences, was used to quantify repertoire sharing. TCRdb mirrors the immuneACCESS table, restricted to in-frame sequences. Some clones are absent from its copies; in checked studies, under half trace to an unresolved V gene, and the reason for the others is unknown. V, J and clone size reflect that table, while D and trimming were determined from the DNA. For this sample there are about 340,000 clones; roughly a tenth appear just once. Of the sample, approximately 1% falls within the top ten clones.

This clone was counted between two and nine times. Its cognate antigen has yet to be identified. The sample holds no much larger clone one base away, and base qualities are not on file. Sequencing was carried out using central memory CD4+ T cells from blood. This TCR was recovered from a man aged 25 to 40 with type 1 diabetes.

The bases read TGTGCCAGCAGCTTGGACGCCGCAACCTACGAGCAGTACTTC. This codes for CASSLDAATYEQYF. This chain joins TRBV5-5 to TRBJ2-7; too little of a D gene remains to name it. CDR1 and CDR2 are read off the germline V gene (reference sequence) as SGHKS and YYEKEE. Including the terminal cysteine and phenylalanine, the CDR3 comprises 14 residues. The retained sequence is limited to the CDR3, 42 bases, with the frame set at the first base. At the junction V is shortened by 0 bases and J by 2 bases, with 9 bases in between. Outside the CDR3, residues come from the reference TRBV5-5 and TRBJ2-7 proteins, so the full variable domain is: DAGVTQSPTHLIKTRGQQVTLRCSPISGHKSVSWYQQVLGQGPQFIFQYYEKEERGRGNFPDRFSARQFPNYSSELNVNALLLGDSALYLCASSLDAATYEQYFGPGTRLTVT.